This T cell receptor beta chain was identified during a study of T cell repertoires in cytomegalovirus infection. About the study: Evidence of both CMV infection and a matching HLA type came from public TCR beta signatures. Study-level findings and limits: Cumulative public TCR beta family frequency identified CMV carriers with the relevant HLA.

In regard to this clonotype: Its cognate antigen is unknown.

From the reads, TCRdb called clonotypes with MiXCR, one entry per CDR3 protein. Of fewer than 550,000 distinct CDR3 sequences in the sample, approximately 32% are singletons; the top ten hold around 13%. Trimming shortened V by 3 bases and J by 2 bases, and 7 bases separated the two germline ends. Per germline, CDR1 KGHDR and CDR2 SFDVKD. CDR3 length: 13 amino acids. The clonotype originates from a human donor in good health (CMV status not recorded). Some clones in this sample may be carry-over from other donors' samples. The chain uses TRBV24-1 and TRBJ2-7; possibly TRBD1 for D (5 bases). Sequenced sample: PBMCs. The CDR3: CATSDPTAYEQYF. In DNA form, the CDR3 reads TGTGCCACCAGTGATCCGACAGCCTACGAGCAGTACTTC.